The source of this T cell receptor beta chain is a study of control samples from healthy donors and cancer patients. The trim removed 3 bases at V and 11 bases at J, leaving 6 bases unmatched. The length of the CDR3 is 12 residues. Germline lookup yields CDR1 MDHEN and CDR2 SYDVKM. Sequencing used immunoSEQ multiplex PCR; TCRdb keeps in-frame clones, though not all of them. The data contain 120,000 or so clones, around nine tenths of them singletons. The sample comprised blood. This sequence originates from a man aged 30-40 years in good health. The V call is TRBV28, the J call TRBJ2-5, with 7 bases fitting TRBD1. CDR3 amino acids: CASSFQGVEQYF. The CDR3 nucleotides are TGTGCCAGCAGTTTTCAGGGGGTGGAACAGTACTTC.